The next 23 T cell receptor beta chains were all read from a single sample in a study of radiotherapy plus CTLA-4 blockade in lung cancer listed by TCRdb under 2018. Libraries were prepared through the immunoSEQ multiplex PCR assay. In TCRdb, the immuneACCESS table is reduced to in-frame sequences with V and J assigned. These tables do not hold every clone; where another copy was compared, an unresolved V gene accounts for under half, and the others remain unexplained. The sample table records fewer than 150,000 clones; roughly 80% of these occur just once. The top ten constitute 4.5% to 6.5% of the sample. The sample here was peripheral blood, taken from a patient treated with radiotherapy plus ipilimumab. These receptors originate from a human donor with non-small cell lung cancer who had a partial response to radiotherapy plus ipilimumab.

The chain uses TRBV4-2 and TRBJ2-2; D may be TRBD2 (6 bases). The CDR3 contains 15 residues. The V end lost 1 base, the J end lost 6 bases, and 12 bases lay between the germline ends. From germline, CDR1 is LGHNA and CDR2 YNFKEQ. This chain's CDR3 is CASSQGTGVPGELFF. DNA of the CDR3: TGTGCCAGCAGCCAAGGGACGGGAGTGCCCGGGGAGCTGTTTTTT.

The chain has TRBV4-1 and TRBJ2-4; TRBD2 matches 8 bases. The germline V gene has CDR1 MGHRA and CDR2 YSYEKL. The CDR3 contains 14 residues. The ends lost 5 bases at V and 5 bases at J; junction bases unmatched: 5. As DNA, the CDR3 is TGCGCCAGCAGCGAGATACTAGCGGAAAACATTCAGTACTTC. Translation gives CASSEILAENIQYF.

This rearrangement joins TRBV19 to TRBJ1-1; D gene uncertain. CDR3 length equals 10 residues. The germline CDR1 and CDR2 sequences are LNHDA and SQIVND (reference sequence). Trimming pared 7 bases from V and 5 bases from J, leaving 5 bases between. This CDR3 is CASKRTEAFF. Written as DNA, the CDR3 is TGTGCCAGTAAACGGACTGAAGCTTTCTTT.

This rearrangement joins TRBV7-9 to TRBJ1-1; 8 nucleotides line up with TRBD1. The germline gives CDR1 SEHNR, CDR2 FQNEAQ (reference sequence). The V gene end was trimmed by 5 bases and the J gene end by 4 bases; junction bases not matched to a gene: 6. CDR3 length: 14 residues. This CDR3 reads CASSGQGAGTEAFF. CDR3 nucleotides: TGTGCCAGCAGCGGCCAGGGGGCTGGCACTGAAGCTTTCTTT.

This rearrangement joins TRBV5-1 to TRBJ1-1; weak D call: TRBD1 (6 bases). Trimming pared 5 bases from V and 5 bases from J, leaving 16 bases between. Germline V lookup: CDR1 SGHRS, CDR2 YFSETQ. The CDR3 is made up of 14 amino acids. The CDR3 region has the DNA TGCGCCAGCAGTAGCCACAGGGAAGGAACTGAAGCTTTCTTT. Its protein product is CASSSHREGTEAFF.

The V gene is TRBV27, the J gene TRBJ1-2, with unresolved D. Germline CDR1 and CDR2: MNHEY and SMNVEV (reference sequence). The CDR3 sequence is 13 residues long. Trimming cost V 1 base and J 8 bases, with 11 bases left between them. CDR3 DNA: TGTGCCAGCAGTTTATATGCGGAGGGAGGCTACACCTTC. It specifies CASSLYAEGGYTF.

The rearrangement joins TRBV11-2 to TRBJ1-5; 8 nucleotides align to TRBD1. The CDR3 covers 19 residues. With 0 bases clipped from V and 3 bases from J, the junction kept 13 bases outside the gene matches. Looked up from germline, CDR1 is SGHAT and CDR2 is FQNNGV. CDR3 amino acids: CASSLDPPRTGMSNQPQHF. Written as DNA, the CDR3 is TGTGCCAGCAGCTTAGATCCGCCTAGGACAGGGATGTCCAATCAGCCCCAGCATTTT.

The rearrangement uses TRBV5-1 and TRBJ2-7; 10 nucleotides match TRBD2. Germline CDR1 and CDR2: SGHRS and YFSETQ. The CDR3 is 15 residues long. The ends lost 4 bases at V and 2 bases at J; junction bases unmatched: 6. The CDR3 is CASSRGLAPTYEQYF. CDR3 in DNA: TGCGCCAGCAGCCGGGGACTAGCGCCCACCTACGAGCAGTACTTC. Looking up the rest from reference TRBV5-1 and TRBJ2-7 gives the full variable domain: KAGVTQTPRYLIKTRGQQVTLSCSPISGHRSVSWYQQTPGQGLQFLFEYFSETQRNKGNFPGRFSGRQFSNSRSEMNVSTLELGDSALYLCASSRGLAPTYEQYFGPGTRLTVT.

This rearrangement joins TRBV7-2 to TRBJ2-3; unclear D gene. Trimming pared 5 bases from V and 4 bases from J, leaving 13 bases between. The V gene's germline CDR1 is SGHTA and CDR2 FQGNSA. The CDR3 sequence is 14 residues long. CDR3 sequence reads: CASSHGRLADTQYF. Written as DNA, the CDR3 is TGTGCCAGCAGCCACGGTAGATTGGCAGATACGCAGTATTTT.

Comment on this clone: Within the sample, other DNA sequences also encode this same CDR3. This rearrangement joins TRBV7-2 to TRBJ1-1; D may be TRBD1 (6 bases). This CDR3 is built from 13 residues. V was clipped by 1 base and J by 14 bases, with 17 bases between them. Germline-derived CDR1 and CDR2 are SGHTA and FQGNSA. DNA of the CDR3: TGTGCCAGCAGCTTAGAGGGGGGGCGGTCGGCCTTCTTT. Translation: CASSLEGGRSAFF.

This chain links TRBV7-9 with TRBJ1-1; D gene unclear. The CDR3 runs to 13 residues. V lost 2 bases and J lost 8, with 12 bases in between. The germline V gene encodes CDR1 SEHNR and CDR2 FQNEAQ (reference sequence). DNA of the CDR3: TGTGCCAGCAGCTTATCCGAGGTGTTCGAAGCTTTCTTT. This codes for CASSLSEVFEAFF.

The chain uses TRBV9 and TRBJ2-3; D unclear. The CDR3 runs 16 residues. The V end was cut by 0 bases, the J end by 0 bases, with 11 bases between. Germline V gene data show CDR1 as SGDLS and CDR2 as YYNGEE. For the CDR3, the DNA is TGTGCCAGCAGCGTAGAGCTCCCTCATAGCACAGATACGCAGTATTTT. Its protein is CASSVELPHSTDTQYF.

This clone was seen a few times. V is TRBV5-1 and J is TRBJ2-1; D may be TRBD2 (6 bases). CDR3 length: 13 amino acids. Germline V gives CDR1 SGHRS, CDR2 YFSETQ. V gave up 5 bases and J gave up 8 bases, with 14 bases separating them. The CDR3 sequence: CASREGAGYEQFF. DNA of the CDR3: TGCGCCAGCAGGGAGGGAGCGGGCTATGAGCAGTTCTTC.

The gene calls are TRBV7-6 and TRBJ2-5; 10 nucleotides align to TRBD2. The trim removed 5 bases at V and 4 bases at J, leaving 7 bases unmatched. The CDR3 is made up of 15 amino acids. Germline CDR1 reads SGHVS; CDR2 reads FNYEAQ. The chain's CDR3 is CASSPRVAGGETQYF. DNA of the CDR3: TGTGCCAGCAGCCCTCGCGTAGCGGGAGGAGAGACCCAGTACTTC.

This chain's CDR3 is CASSNSYEQYV. CDR3 coding DNA: TGTGCCAGCAGCAACAGCTACGAGCAGTACGTC. V gene TRBV28 combines with J gene TRBJ2-7, with D unclear. From germline, CDR1 is MDHEN and CDR2 SYDVKM. The CDR3 contains 11 residues. The V and J ends lost 6 bases and 3 bases respectively, with 6 bases between them.

The chain employs TRBV2 and TRBJ1-5, with 7 positions matching TRBD1. V gave up 4 bases and J gave up 3 bases; unmatched junction bases: 6. The CDR3 covers 15 residues. Germline assignment: CDR1 SNHLY and CDR2 FYNNEI. The CDR3 sequence: CASSATGANNQPQHF. CDR3 bases: TGTGCCAGCAGTGCCACAGGGGCGAACAATCAGCCCCAGCATTTT.

The rearrangement links TRBV6-5 to TRBJ2-7, with D perhaps TRBD2 (5 bases). Germline-derived CDR1 and CDR2 are MNHEY and SVGAGI. Deletions cut 6 bases from V and 0 bases from J, with 12 bases between. The CDR3 is 14 amino acids. The CDR3 coding sequence is TGTGCCAGCAGCCCACGGGCGGGCTCCTACGAGCAGTACGTC. Amino acid sequence: CASSPRAGSYEQYV.

The chain has TRBV28 and TRBJ2-3; possibly TRBD1 for D (5 bases). CDR3 length: 14 residues. The V and J ends lost 4 bases and 7 bases respectively, with 15 bases between them. The germline gives CDR1 MDHEN, CDR2 SYDVKM. CDR3 region: CASSSPGMGNTQYF. The CDR3 nucleotides are TGTGCCAGCAGTTCCCCAGGGATGGGGAATACGCAGTATTTT.

The chain couples TRBV10-3 to TRBJ2-1; D is possibly TRBD2 (6 bases). V lost 3 bases, J lost 2 bases, and 14 bases lay in between. Germline V gene data show CDR1 as ENHRY and CDR2 as SYGVKD. The CDR3 covers 16 residues. CDR3 DNA: TGTGCCATCAGTGATGGTACTAGCTCCACCTACAATGAGCAGTTCTTC. Translating it yields CAISDGTSSTYNEQFF.

The chain's CDR3 is CASSKLAVGHNEQFF. Written as DNA, the CDR3 is TGTGCCAGCAGCAAACTAGCGGTGGGGCACAATGAGCAGTTCTTC. The genes are TRBV7-2 and TRBJ2-1, with 8 nucleotides matching TRBD2. The CDR3 runs to 15 residues. Germline assignment: CDR1 SGHTA and CDR2 FQGNSA. V lost 5 bases to trimming and J lost 5 bases; unmatched junction nucleotides: 8.

The chain couples TRBV5-5 to TRBJ2-2; TRBD1 matches at 7 bases. The germline gives CDR1 SGHKS, CDR2 YYEKEE (reference sequence). The CDR3 has 16 amino acids. The ends lost 1 base at V and 1 base at J; junction bases unmatched: 4. CDR3 bases: TGTGCCAGCAGCTTGCTACAGGGGAGGAACACCGGGGAGCTGTTTTTT. Translated: CASSLLQGRNTGELFF.

V usage is TRBV27 and J usage is TRBJ2-7; the D gene is possibly TRBD1 (5 bases). Trimming left V 6 bases short and J 0 bases short, with 12 bases between. The germline CDR1 and CDR2 sequences are MNHEY and SMNVEV (reference sequence). This CDR3 is built from 14 residues. The DNA for the CDR3 is TGTGCCAGCAGCCCGAGACAGAACTCCTACGAGCAGTACTTC. It yields the protein CASSPRQNSYEQYF.

The chain couples TRBV6-1 to TRBJ1-5; 7 positions agree with TRBD1. The V segment lost 4 bases and the J segment 4 bases; nucleotides outside the gene matches: 7. The length of the CDR3 is 15 residues. The germline V gene encodes CDR1 MNHNS and CDR2 SASEGT. CDR3 sequence (DNA): TGTGCCAGCAGTGGATTGACAGGGTCAAATCAGCCCCAGCATTTT. Translated: CASSGLTGSNQPQHF.